The 30 T cell receptor beta chains presented below share a single source sample, sequenced in a study of T cell changes during pregnancy in multiple sclerosis. TCRdb's copy holds only in-frame clones and misses some; the assay was immunoSEQ multiplex PCR. The sample carries about 70,000 clones, approximately 92% recorded once. The sequencing here drew on peripheral blood, taken in the third trimester of pregnancy. The receptors here all came from a female donor with multiple sclerosis, enrolled in a pregnancy study.

The table lists this clone with a count of one. The V and J genes are TRBV6-5 and TRBJ2-2, with TRBD1 as a possible D gene (5 bases). Trimming removed 0 bases at V and 1 base at J, with 9 bases between. The germline V gene encodes CDR1 MNHEY and CDR2 SVGAGI. The CDR3 is made up of 16 amino acids. The CDR3 sequence is CASSYSQVGNTGELFF. CDR3 nucleotides: TGTGCCAGCAGTTACTCACAGGTCGGGAACACCGGGGAGCTGTTTTTT.

The chain carries TRBV28 and TRBJ2-3; 7 positions match TRBD2. CDR3 length equals 13 residues. J gave up 6 bases and V 3 bases, and 3 bases lay outside the gene matches. Germline V gene sequence: CDR1 MDHEN, CDR2 SYDVKM. This chain's CDR3 is CASSLAGVDTQYF. CDR3 nucleotides: TGTGCCAGCAGTTTGGCGGGAGTGGATACGCAGTATTTT.

The chain employs TRBV29-1 and TRBJ1-1, with D possibly matching TRBD1 (5 bases). The CDR3 is 13 residues long. Germline loops: CDR1 SQVTM, CDR2 ANQGSEA. The ends were cut back, 4 bases at V and 4 bases at J, with 13 bases in the middle. CDR3 bases: TGCAGCGTTGCCGGGGGAGCAGGCACTGAAGCTTTCTTT. It translates to CSVAGGAGTEAFF.

The rearrangement uses TRBV10-3 and TRBJ2-1; 9 nucleotides agree with TRBD2. J gave up 9 bases and V 0 bases, and 12 bases lay outside the gene matches. The CDR3 length is 17 residues. The germline V gene encodes CDR1 ENHRY and CDR2 SYGVKD. CDR3 region: CAISESGWAGGPVEQFF. The CDR3 coding sequence is TGTGCCATCAGTGAGTCAGGGTGGGCGGGAGGGCCGGTTGAGCAGTTCTTC.

CDR3 DNA: TGCGCCAGCAGCCGATTCGGACTAGCGGGACAAGAGACCCAGTACTTC. As protein: CASSRFGLAGQETQYF. The V call is TRBV5-1, the J call TRBJ2-5; 12 nucleotides match TRBD2. CDR3 length: 16 residues. Trimming took 4 bases from V and 2 from J; bases not matched to a gene: 6. The germline V gene has CDR1 SGHRS and CDR2 YFSETQ.

The chain uses TRBV5-6 and TRBJ1-3, with 8 bases fitting TRBD1. Germline trimming cut 5 bases from V and 0 bases from J; bases unmatched to any gene: 7. Looked up from germline, CDR1 is SGHDT and CDR2 is YYEEEE. The CDR3 consists of 16 residues. This chain's CDR3 is CASREGQELSGNTIYF. In nucleotides, the CDR3 is TGTGCCAGCAGGGAGGGACAGGAGCTCTCTGGAAACACCATATATTTT.

The V gene is TRBV6-6, the J gene TRBJ1-5; D is uncertain. The CDR3 is made up of 14 amino acids. Per germline, CDR1 MNHNY and CDR2 SVGAGI (reference sequence). Trimming removed 2 bases from V and 4 bases from J, with 9 bases in between. The CDR3 spells CASSYASGNQPQHF. The CDR3, as DNA: TGTGCCAGCAGTTACGCCTCCGGGAATCAGCCCCAGCATTTT.

The chain is built from TRBV2 and TRBJ1-5; 7 nucleotides match TRBD1. CDR3 size: 15 residues. V shed 5 bases and J 1 base; nucleotides not matched to a gene: 5. Germline loops: CDR1 SNHLY, CDR2 FYNNEI. For the CDR3, the DNA is TGTGCCAGCAGTTATGACAGGGTAAGCAATCAGCCCCAGCATTTT. As protein: CASSYDRVSNQPQHF.

The V gene is TRBV7-8, the J gene TRBJ1-5, with 9 bases aligning to TRBD1. Germline trimming cut 0 bases from V and 6 bases from J; bases unmatched to any gene: 6. Germline V gene data show CDR1 as SGHVS and CDR2 as FQNEAQ. The CDR3 is 16 residues long. CDR3 coding DNA: TGTGCCAGCAGCTTAGCTGGGACAGGGAGAATTCAGCCCCAGCATTTT. Encoded protein: CASSLAGTGRIQPQHF.

The chain has TRBV4-3 and TRBJ1-1; no clear D. V was cut by 0 bases and J by 0 bases, with 8 bases left in between. Germline V gene lookup returns CDR1 LGHNA and CDR2 YSLEER. This CDR3 is 15 amino acids long. As DNA, the CDR3 is TGCGCCAGCAGCCAAGATCCGGGGATGAACACTGAAGCTTTCTTT. It specifies CASSQDPGMNTEAFF.

The chain uses TRBV28 and TRBJ2-1; tentative D call: TRBD1 (6 bases). CDR3 length equals 15 residues. V lost 7 bases and J lost 4, with 17 bases in between. Germline CDR1 is MDHEN and CDR2 is SYDVKM. CDR3 region: CASTSQGAGYNEQFF. The CDR3 DNA sequence: TGTGCCAGCACCTCACAGGGAGCCGGGTACAATGAGCAGTTCTTC.

The gene calls are TRBV19 and TRBJ1-2, with D unresolved. CDR3 length equals 17 residues. The germline gives CDR1 LNHDA, CDR2 SQIVND (reference sequence). V was clipped by 4 bases and J by 4 bases, with 22 bases between them. CDR3 DNA: TGTGCCAGTAGTACCCACGCTCTCGAGCCACCTGCCTATGGCTACACCTTC. Protein: CASSTHALEPPAYGYTF.

The chain employs TRBV28 and TRBJ1-1, with 8 bases identical to TRBD1. The trim removed 5 bases at V and 4 bases at J, leaving 6 bases unmatched. The germline gives CDR1 MDHEN, CDR2 SYDVKM. This CDR3 comprises 14 residues. DNA for the CDR3: TGTGCCAGCAGTCCAGGGGGCTCGGGCACTGAAGCTTTCTTT. Its translation: CASSPGGSGTEAFF.

The rearrangement joins TRBV18 to TRBJ2-5; D is perhaps TRBD2 (6 bases). This CDR3 comprises 14 residues. The ends were cut back, 3 bases at V and 4 bases at J, with 12 bases in the middle. Germline CDR1 is KGHSH and CDR2 is LQKENI. The DNA for the CDR3 is TGTGCCAGCTCACCTAGCGGTAGAGGAGAGACCCAGTACTTC. It specifies CASSPSGRGETQYF.

This sequence joins TRBV7-9 and TRBJ2-7; TRBD2 matches 7 bases. V shed 0 bases, J shed 1 base, and the junction held 6 bases outside the gene matches. There are 16 residues in the CDR3. Germline lookup yields CDR1 SEHNR and CDR2 FQNEAQ (reference sequence). The CDR3, as DNA: TGTGCCAGCAGCTTAGCGCGCGGGGGACCTTCCTACGAGCAGTACTTC. It specifies CASSLARGGPSYEQYF. The whole variable domain, filled in from reference TRBV7-9 and TRBJ2-7, reads DTGVSQNPRHKITKRGQNVTFRCDPISEHNRLYWYRQTLGQGPEFLTYFQNEAQLEKSRLLSDRFSAERPKGSFSTLEIQRTEQGDSAMYLCASSLARGGPSYEQYFGPGTRLTVT.

Regarding this clone: At the DNA level, this CDR3 is encoded by other sequences in the same sample as well. The J gene is TRBJ1-2, the V gene TRBV5-1, with TRBD1 as a possible D gene (6 bases). CDR1 and CDR2 from the germline V gene are SGHRS and YFSETQ. V was trimmed by 0 bases and J by 0 bases, leaving 9 bases between them. The CDR3 length is 15 residues. The CDR3 loop reads CASSLGQATNYGYTF. In DNA form, the CDR3 reads TGCGCCAGCAGCTTGGGACAGGCAACTAACTATGGCTACACCTTC. Filled out from reference TRBV5-1 and TRBJ1-2, the complete variable domain reads KAGVTQTPRYLIKTRGQQVTLSCSPISGHRSVSWYQQTPGQGLQFLFEYFSETQRNKGNFPGRFSGRQFSNSRSEMNVSTLELGDSALYLCASSLGQATNYGYTFGSGTRLTVV.

This clone was detected only once. The gene calls are TRBV10-3 and TRBJ2-7; 9 bases line up with TRBD2. The CDR3 consists of 15 residues. Germline assignment: CDR1 ENHRY and CDR2 SYGVKD. Germline trimming cut 7 bases from V and 7 bases from J; bases unmatched to any gene: 14. The CDR3 spells CAITPSGTVSGEQYF. The CDR3 DNA reads as TGTGCCATCACGCCTAGCGGGACCGTCAGTGGGGAGCAGTACTTC.

The rearrangement links TRBV19 to TRBJ2-1, with 9 nucleotides matching TRBD1. V dropped 1 base and J dropped 4; count of bases not matched to a gene: 2. CDR3 length equals 15 residues. Germline V CDR1 and CDR2: LNHDA, SQIVND (reference sequence). The CDR3 region has the DNA TGTGCCAGTAGTATAGGGACAGGGGTTTACAATGAGCAGTTCTTC. This codes for CASSIGTGVYNEQFF.

DNA for the CDR3: TGTGCCAGCAGCCACCGCAGGGTATCAGGGAACACCATATATTTT. It codes for CASSHRRVSGNTIYF. This chain connects TRBV7-9 to TRBJ1-3; tentative D call: TRBD1 (5 bases). Germline assignment: CDR1 SEHNR and CDR2 FQNEAQ (reference sequence). Trimming removed 5 bases from V and 7 bases from J, with 18 bases in between. The CDR3 is 15 residues long.

The chain uses TRBV6-5 and TRBJ2-7; 14 nucleotides match TRBD2. The germline V gene has CDR1 MNHEY and CDR2 SVGAGI. V was clipped by 4 bases and J by 7 bases; unmatched bases: 6. The CDR3 length is 15 residues. CDR3 nucleotides: TGTGCCAGCAGTTCCGTGGGACTAGCGGGAGATGAGCAGTACTTC. This codes for CASSSVGLAGDEQYF.

This chain connects TRBV6-1 to TRBJ1-1, with a possible D match to TRBD1 (6 bases). This CDR3 region has 14 residues. The germline V and J ends were trimmed by 3 bases and 1 base, with 9 bases remaining between them. CDR1 is MNHNS and CDR2 is SASEGT in the germline V gene. The CDR3 DNA follows: TGTGCCAGCAGTGATTGGACAGCGAACACTGAAGCTTTCTTT. Protein sequence: CASSDWTANTEAFF.

The CDR3 nucleotides read TGTGCCAGCAGTGCAGGGGATCAGCCCCAGCATTTT. This gives the protein CASSAGDQPQHF. The genes are TRBV28 and TRBJ1-5, with a weak D call TRBD1 (6 bases). Germline CDR1 and CDR2: MDHEN and SYDVKM. V was pared by 5 bases and J by 5 bases, with 7 bases between. This CDR3 spans 12 amino acids.

This rearrangement joins TRBV5-4 to TRBJ2-1; 7 bases fit TRBD2. J gave up 4 bases and V 5 bases, and 15 bases lay outside the gene matches. From germline, CDR1 is SGHNT and CDR2 YYREEE (reference sequence). This CDR3 is 17 amino acids long. In nucleotides, the CDR3 is TGTGCCAGCAGGGACACTCCCGGGACTAATACTTACAATGAGCAGTTCTTC. As protein: CASRDTPGTNTYNEQFF. The full variable domain, its missing parts supplied by reference TRBV5-4 and TRBJ2-1, is ETGVTQSPTHLIKTRGQQVTLRCSSQSGHNTVSWYQQALGQGPQFIFQYYREEENGRGNFPPRFSGLQFPNYSSELNVNALELDDSALYLCASRDTPGTNTYNEQFFGPGTRLTVL.

The CDR3 loop reads CASSNPVWGLAGVMGQFF. The CDR3 nucleotides read TGTGCCAGCAGCAATCCCGTATGGGGCCTAGCGGGTGTCATGGGGCAGTTCTTC. V usage is TRBV7-3 and J usage is TRBJ2-1; 8 bases map to TRBD2. CDR1 and CDR2 from the germline V gene are SGHTA and FQGTGA. CDR3 length equals 18 residues. Unmatched junction bases numbered 24, after V lost 5 bases and J lost 12 bases.

This rearrangement joins TRBV6-4 to TRBJ1-5; D remains unclear. In germline, CDR1 is MRHNA, CDR2 SNTAGT. This CDR3 is built from 15 residues. Trimming cost V 0 bases and J 4 bases, with 10 bases left between them. The CDR3 spells CASSDSRPPNQPQHF. The CDR3 nucleotides read TGTGCCAGCAGTGACTCGAGGCCACCGAATCAGCCCCAGCATTTT.

This clone has just a few counts. The chain recombines TRBV29-1 with TRBJ2-1; possible D gene TRBD2, 6 bases. Germline-derived CDR1 and CDR2 are SQVTM and ANQGSEA. Trimming shortened V by 6 bases and J by 0 bases, and 12 bases separated the two germline ends. This CDR3 has 14 amino acids. CDR3 nucleotide sequence: TGCAGCGTCCACAGCGGGTTCTCCTACAATGAGCAGTTCTTC. As protein: CSVHSGFSYNEQFF.

This rearrangement joins TRBV29-1 to TRBJ1-1; 7 bases match TRBD1. The CDR3 length is 11 residues. Per germline, CDR1 SQVTM and CDR2 ANQGSEA. The V gene end was trimmed by 7 bases and the J gene end by 6 bases; junction bases not matched to a gene: 5. As DNA, the CDR3 is TGCAGCGCTCGACAGGGCCCTGAAGCTTTCTTT. This gives the protein CSARQGPEAFF. The full variable domain, its missing parts supplied by reference TRBV29-1 and TRBJ1-1, is SAVISQKPSRDICQRGTSLTIQCQVDSQVTMMFWYRQQPGQSLTLIATANQGSEATYESGFVIDKFPISRPNLTFSTLTVSNMSPEDSSIYLCSARQGPEAFFGQGTRLTVV.

This rearrangement joins TRBV27 to TRBJ1-1, with TRBD1 matching 9 bases. Trimming cost V 2 bases and J 5 bases; bases outside gene matches: 6. CDR1 is MNHEY and CDR2 is SMNVEV in the germline V gene (reference sequence). The CDR3 is 15 residues long. CDR3 residues: CASSLRTGGATEAFF. CDR3 coding DNA: TGTGCCAGCAGTTTACGCACAGGGGGCGCGACTGAAGCTTTCTTT.

The chain has TRBV7-6 and TRBJ2-7; possible D gene TRBD1, 5 bases. The germline V and J ends were trimmed by 0 bases and 0 bases, with 15 bases remaining between them. The V gene's germline CDR1 is SGHVS and CDR2 FNYEAQ. The CDR3 is made up of 17 amino acids. Here the CDR3 DNA reads TGTGCCAGCAGCTTAGCTGGGGATTGGGGCCGCTCCTACGAGCAGTACTTC. Translation: CASSLAGDWGRSYEQYF.

The chain joins TRBV5-1 to TRBJ2-7, with D possibly matching TRBD2 (5 bases). The CDR3 length is 13 residues. The germline V gene has CDR1 SGHRS and CDR2 YFSETQ. The germline V and J ends were trimmed by 4 bases and 6 bases, with 14 bases remaining between them. Here the CDR3 reads CASSHDIGSEQYF. The DNA of the CDR3 is TGCGCCAGCAGCCACGACATAGGGAGCGAGCAGTACTTC. Full variable domain (rest looked up from reference TRBV5-1 and TRBJ2-7): KAGVTQTPRYLIKTRGQQVTLSCSPISGHRSVSWYQQTPGQGLQFLFEYFSETQRNKGNFPGRFSGRQFSNSRSEMNVSTLELGDSALYLCASSHDIGSEQYFGPGTRLTVT.